The text below deals with one T cell receptor (beta chain). There is no known antigen for this receptor. Base quality data are lacking; no much larger clone is found one base away. This entry is derived from a study of cytomegalovirus exposure and HLA in healthy donors (dated by TCRdb to the late 2010s). Study-wide context: According to an earlier analysis of 587 of the donors, about 170 million T cells yielded 90 million to 140 million unique TCR beta sequences and roughly 280 Gb of sequence data. Around 330 gigabases of sequencing data and around 85 million unique TCR sequences made up an early release that covered approximately 650 HLA-typed donors. Among the roughly 400 genotyped donors, about 83% belonged to the genetic ancestry cluster associated with self-reported Caucasian donors. The study aimed to test whether signatures of past pathogen exposure could be identified by cataloging public T cell receptors. The T cell repertoires of 550 to 850 subjects were profiled by immunosequencing and related to cytomegalovirus serostatus. Besides the first cohort of approximately 670 subjects, a separate validation cohort made up of over a hundred different subjects was used. The study combined high-throughput TCR immunosequencing, statistical association of individual TCRs with disease status, and machine learning to predict cytomegalovirus infection status. In a later analysis, previously published TCR beta repertoires from more than 500 donors were re-analyzed and high-resolution HLA genotyping was added so that TCR occurrence patterns could be studied. Rather than using new phenotypic data, the later analysis identified candidate immune exposures from TCR beta sequences and from how often those sequences occurred across donors. An earlier analysis of some 500 of the donors applied high-throughput TCR beta sequencing to assess whether each TCR beta V gene segment acted as functional or pseudogenic. Donor age, sex, ethnicity and CMV serostatus were compiled alongside the repertoire data. A later genetic analysis used genome-wide SNP genotypes for about 60% of the roughly 700 donors, treating that subset as a discovery cohort. Every discovery cohort repertoire had been produced on one sequencing platform. HLA typing covered class I and class II loci at four-digit resolution. Typing coverage differed by locus: A, B, C, DRB1 and DQB1 were typed in roughly 620-630 donors, DQA1 in 522, DPA1 in approximately 600, and DPB1 in approximately 450. Five DR-DQ haplotypes were treated as single units for association and clustering because of strong linkage in the cohort. On average, approximately 250,000 unique TCR beta nucleotide sequences were sequenced per donor among a few hundred genotyped donors of the cohort, with 15% to 20% of those sequences being non-productive.

The cohort was made up of 666 healthy bone marrow donors. At the time of sampling, all cohort members were nominally healthy, though unrecorded immune exposures were likely present. The donor tested CMV seropositive and was one of the 289 seropositive cohort members. Every donor gave a peripheral blood sample, and the peripheral blood mononuclear cells from that sample were used for TCR beta sequencing. The Qiagen DNeasy Blood Extraction Kit was used to extract genomic DNA from the blood cell samples. Library creation used the immunoSEQ multiplex PCR assay. For the multiplex PCR, a mixture combining 60 forward primers for TCR Vbeta segments and 13 reverse primers for TCR Jbeta segments was used. The CDR3 region of rearranged TCR beta genes was amplified from genomic DNA with a multiplex PCR assay. On the Illumina HiSeq System, the amplified TCR beta libraries were sequenced as 87-base-pair reads. The published analysis was carried out like this. In a later analysis, some 80 million unique TCR beta chains were counted across the approximately 640 repertoires, and roughly 10 million of these chains were shared by at least two donors. Raw reads were error-corrected and collapsed into unique sequences with a nearest-neighbor algorithm that merged closely related sequences to remove PCR and sequencing errors. V, D and J gene segments were assigned by aligning CDR3 sequences to IMGT reference sequences. For a sequence to be retained, a match of at least six nucleotides to both a V gene segment and a J gene segment was required. Rearrangements were called productive when the CDR3 lacked stop codons and stayed in frame with V and J; all others were non-productive. Following IMGT convention, CDR3 was defined as the stretch from the second conserved V-encoded cysteine up to the conserved J-encoded phenylalanine. In an earlier analysis of around 540 of the donors, sequences lacking an unambiguous match to a single V gene segment were excluded. An earlier analysis of roughly 590 of the donors called V segments functional above 56.7% productive rearrangements and segregating when the between-donor standard deviation exceeded 5%. To diagnose cytomegalovirus status from the catalog of TCR beta chain sequences, a statistical classification framework was built. In a later analysis, V and J genes were assigned by comparing TCR nucleotide sequences against IMGT/GENE-DB human TR gene sequences. In a later analysis, CDR3 sequences and most-parsimonious VDJ recombination scenarios were assigned using the TCRdist pipeline. In a later analysis, every TCR beta chain was defined by the combination of its CDR3 amino acid sequence and its V-gene family, and reads without a unique V-gene family were dropped. To address suspected cross-contamination and a sequencing artifact, a later analysis removed over 500 highly shared, low-generation-probability nucleotide sequences. In a later analysis, a clonal expansion index was calculated for each public chain from normalized within-repertoire ranks of inferred template counts. In a later analysis, generation probabilities were computed with a VDJ recombination model fitted to out-of-frame rearrangements, and the resulting probabilities were checked against IGoR. In a later analysis, TCR-TCR, TCR-HLA and TCR-CMV co-occurrence was scored with hypergeometric tests, and a repertoire-size bias correction was applied to TCR pairs. In a later analysis, false discovery rates were estimated by permuting HLA or CMV assignments 20 times. In a later analysis, co-occurring TCRs were grouped using DBSCAN, and TCRdist sequence similarity was added for clustering within HLA-allele-positive subsets. Co-occurrence clustering excluded repertoires with fewer than 30,000 or more than 120,000 public chains, plus five with anomalous nucleotide sharing. Entries here come from immuneACCESS through TCRdb and include only in-frame sequences with V and J called. Some clones fail to appear in such tables; in the studies checked, an unresolved V gene covers under half of the shortfall, and the cause of the remainder is unknown. V, J and clone size reflect that table, while D and trimming were determined from the DNA. The sample data list roughly 120,000 clones, and 75% of these were observed just once. Roughly 3% of the sample belongs to the ten largest clones.

Broader findings and caveats from the paper: It was suggested by the authors that the approach could potentially be generalized to other disease states and immunological phenotypes. The study listed 150 to 200 TCR beta chains as associated with cytomegalovirus. A cluster of highly shared sequence variants was judged likely to be a technical artifact of the sequencing pipeline. The classifier was reported to diagnose cytomegalovirus status with high specificity and sensitivity in both the original cohort and the validation cohort. The only immune exposure information available for the cohort was CMV serostatus. The cohort was sequenced for TCR beta chains only, and without alpha or paired-chain data the features that could be detected were limited. According to a later analysis, TCR association rates differed among HLA loci, with DRB1 alleles showing the most associated TCRs and HLA-C alleles showing the fewest. HLA typing was unavailable for some donors at each locus, so association tests used only the typed subset. A few of the identified cytomegalovirus-associated TCR beta chains were confirmed in vitro to be specific for cytomegalovirus antigens. A later genetic analysis associated a missense DCLRE1C variant with V-gene and J-gene trimming of TCR beta chains, and an independent cohort replicated the association. Most TCR sequences were seen in very few donors, while some public TCRs were found in many individuals. According to a later analysis, most CMV-associated TCR beta chains appeared to be HLA-restricted, and the HLA associations seemed to be driven largely by CMV exposure. Strong co-occurrence of HLA alleles, especially DR and DQ, made assigning TCR associations to individual alleles difficult. A later analysis found that HLA-associated TCR beta chains were more clonally expanded and had lower generation probabilities than equally common non-associated chains. A further reported finding was that TCR beta sequences accurately predicted the HLA-A and HLA-B alleles for most subjects in the first cohort. Because counts were too low, roughly 17 rarely observed V segments, including chromosome 9 orphons, were left out of the earlier analysis of 587 of the donors. Linkage disequilibrium might explain the correlated functional status among segregating V segments, but an unknown experimental factor could not be ruled out. Specific HLA alleles were associated with about 17,000 TCR beta sequences at a false discovery rate of 0.05 in a later analysis. According to a later genetic analysis, donors in an Asian-associated ancestry cluster had fewer N-insertions in productive TCRs than the roughly 670-donor mean. In a later analysis, several top co-occurrence clusters were reported to appear linked to parvovirus B19, influenza, CMV and Epstein-Barr virus. In an earlier analysis of 587 of the donors, most TCR beta V segments appeared in productive rearrangements about 87% or about 30% of the time, broadly matching IMGT annotations. Sequencing depth was assumed to be roughly uniform across donors in the presence/absence analyses, though that assumption may not hold.

This TCR was recovered from a woman between 40 and 50 years old in good health and CMV-seropositive. Material: PBMCs.

The nucleotide sequence reads as follows: TGTGCTAGTGGATCTAGCGGGGCCTCGAAAAGCACAGATACGCAGTATTTT. This translates into CASGSSGASKSTDTQYF. The V gene is TRBV12-5 and the J gene is TRBJ2-3, and TRBD2 matches 9 of the central bases. The germline V gene yields LGHNT for CDR1 and FRNRAP for CDR2. Trimming accounts for 6 bases at V and 0 bases at J, while the number of junction bases matched to no gene is 10. From cysteine to phenylalanine, the CDR3 is 17 amino acids long. Only the CDR3 part of the read is kept: 51 bases, read in frame from the first base.